This is a list of T cell receptor beta chains from one sample in a study of blood T cells in healthy people across ages. TCRdb fed the 5' RACE reads into MiXCR, producing one record per CDR3 protein. Among about 930,000 distinct CDR3 sequences listed, under 35% were seen once. This same sample was also taken into another study, of T cells of mothers and their children.

Sequencing was done on a sample of blood. These receptors originate from a middle-aged woman in good health. Each CDR3 is given with its conserved first and last residue. The D gene is left open where the match is weak. Clone size, where shown, is once, few, many, or a class for clones that have expanded.

NA TRBD1 TRBJ1-1 TRBV27 CASSNPTGELNTEAFF TGTGCCAGCAGCAACCCGACAGGGGAATTGAACACTGAAGCTTTCTTT
many NA TRBJ1-2 TRBV6-1 CASSPPESSYGYTF TGTGCCAGCAGTCCCCCGGAATCGTCCTATGGCTACACCTTC
many NA TRBJ2-1 TRBV20-1 CSALSGYNEQFF TGCAGTGCCTTAAGTGGGTACAATGAGCAGTTCTTC
many TRBD1 TRBJ1-3 TRBV4-2 CASSQDPPGTGTLSGNTIYF TGTGCCAGCAGCCAAGATCCCCCCGGGACAGGGACGCTCTCTGGAAACACCATATATTTT
few NA TRBJ2-4 TRBV28 CASGGRESIQYF TGTGCCAGCGGGGGAAGGGAAAGCATTCAGTACTTC
NA NA TRBJ2-3 TRBV5-1 CASSANRELGTDTQYF TGCGCCAGCAGCGCTAACAGGGAATTGGGCACAGATACGCAGTATTTT
NA TRBD2 TRBJ2-7 TRBV20-1 CSATPTSGGGYEQYF TGCAGTGCGACCCCGACTAGCGGAGGCGGCTACGAGCAGTACTTC
many TRBD2 TRBJ2-1 TRBV29-1 CSAPRLAGIGTGEQFF TGCAGCGCACCACGACTAGCGGGGATAGGAACGGGTGAGCAGTTCTTC
NA NA TRBJ1-4 TRBV18 CASSPRQTNEKLFF TGTGCCAGCTCACCCCGGCAGACTAATGAAAAACTGTTTTTT
NA NA TRBJ1-6 TRBV20-1 CSARVGPLLDSPLHF TGCAGTGCTAGAGTGGGACCCCTCCTGGATTCACCCCTCCACTTT
NA TRBD2 TRBJ2-7 TRBV20-1 CSARGTSGGWYEQYF TGCAGTGCTAGAGGAACTAGCGGGGGATGGTACGAGCAGTACTTC
many TRBD2 TRBJ2-5 TRBV13 CASSLGLPGLAREETQYF TGTGCCAGCAGCTTAGGGCTCCCGGGACTAGCAAGGGAAGAGACCCAGTACTTC
few NA TRBJ2-1 TRBV6-2/TRBV6-3 CASSYSFGGHWNEQFF TGTGCCAGCAGTTACTCGTTCGGGGGGCATTGGAATGAGCAGTTCTTC
NA NA TRBJ1-1 TRBV20-1 CSARDMGEGAFF TGCAGTGCTAGAGATATGGGGGAGGGAGCTTTCTTT
few TRBD2 TRBJ2-5 TRBV5-8 CASIPLSASGQETQYF TGTGCCAGCATCCCCCTTAGCGCTAGCGGCCAAGAGACCCAGTACTTC
few NA TRBJ2-5 TRBV7-2 CASSLASGEDQYF TGTGCCAGCAGCTTAGCCTCGGGAGAGGACCAGTACTTC
few NA TRBJ2-4 TRBV5-1 CASSPQGRAKNIQYF TGCGCCAGCAGCCCCCAGGGTCGGGCCAAAAACATTCAGTACTTC
NA NA TRBJ1-1 TRBV27 CASSFRVRADNTEAFF TGTGCCAGCAGTTTTCGTGTCAGGGCGGACAACACTGAAGCTTTCTTT
many TRBD2 TRBJ2-5 TRBV24-1 CATSDWKTSGGRQETQYF TGTGCCACCAGTGATTGGAAAACTAGCGGGGGCCGTCAAGAGACCCAGTACTTC
NA NA TRBJ2-7 TRBV28 CASTPGRYEQYF TGTGCCAGCACCCCCGGGCGATACGAGCAGTACTTC
NA TRBD1 TRBJ2-4 TRBV5-3 CARSLRDRDAKNIQYF TGTGCCAGAAGCTTGCGGGACAGGGACGCCAAAAACATTCAGTACTTC
few NA TRBJ1-5 TRBV20-1 CSARGGQPQHF TGCAGTGCTAGAGGTGGACAGCCCCAGCATTTT
few TRBD2 TRBJ2-1 TRBV7-2 CASSLETRIGGGGNEQFF TGTGCCAGCAGCTTAGAAACGAGGATCGGGGGGGGCGGCAATGAGCAGTTCTTC
few NA TRBJ1-2 TRBV29-1 CSVDGDYTF TGCAGCGTTGATGGGGACTACACCTTC
NA NA TRBJ2-7 TRBV2 CAEGSGIREQYF TGTGCCGAAGGGTCTGGAATCCGTGAGCAGTACTTC
NA NA TRBJ2-7 TRBV6-2/TRBV6-3 CASRYRNNSYEQYF TGTGCCAGCAGGTACCGGAACAACTCCTACGAGCAGTACTTC
many NA TRBJ2-5 TRBV5-1 CASSFVVQETQYF TGCGCCAGCAGCTTTGTTGTCCAAGAGACCCAGTACTTC
NA TRBD1 TRBJ1-2 TRBV20-1 CSARVGQAGFYGYTF TGCAGTGCTAGAGTAGGACAGGCGGGATTCTATGGCTACACCTTC
many NA TRBJ2-5 TRBV9 CASSVAYGGQETQYF TGTGCCAGCAGCGTAGCTTATGGGGGTCAAGAGACCCAGTACTTC
few NA TRBJ1-1 TRBV5-5 CASSLDSWGEAFF TGTGCCAGCAGCTTGGACAGTTGGGGTGAAGCTTTCTTT
many NA TRBJ1-2 TRBV5-5 CASSLESTGGYTF TGTGCCAGCAGCTTGGAATCCACGGGCGGCTACACCTTC
many TRBD1 TRBJ1-5 TRBV20-1 CSALTDRDNQPQHF TGCAGTGCTTTAACGGACAGGGACAATCAGCCCCAGCATTTT
many NA TRBJ1-2 TRBV20-1 CSANTRGYTF TGCAGTGCTAATACCAGGGGCTACACCTTC
few TRBD2 TRBJ2-4 TRBV4-2 CASSAAGYDVIQYF TGTGCCAGCAGCGCAGCGGGGTACGACGTCATTCAGTACTTC
few NA TRBJ2-3 TRBV20-1 CSARDYEKGPADTQYF TGCAGTGCTAGAGATTACGAAAAGGGGCCCGCAGATACGCAGTATTTT
NA TRBD1 TRBJ1-2 TRBV5-1 CASEGGQGIYGYTF TGCGCCAGCGAAGGGGGACAGGGGATCTATGGCTACACCTTC
NA NA TRBJ2-5 TRBV5-1 CASTEENQETQYF TGCGCCAGCACGGAGGAAAACCAAGAGACCCAGTACTTC
few TRBD1 TRBJ2-5 TRBV7-9 CASSLPNRGEETQYF TGTGCCAGCAGCTTACCAAACAGGGGAGAAGAGACCCAGTACTTC
many NA TRBJ2-1 TRBV4-1 CASSQNSGGNYNEQFF TGCGCCAGCAGCCAAAACTCGGGCGGTAACTACAATGAGCAGTTCTTC
NA TRBD1 TRBJ1-4 TRBV7-2 CASSLVRTGVEKLFF TGTGCCAGCAGCTTAGTGAGGACAGGGGTCGAAAAACTGTTTTTT
few NA TRBJ2-2 TRBV10-3 CAITPRDGTGELFF TGTGCCATCACCCCCAGGGATGGCACCGGGGAGCTGTTTTTT
many TRBD1 TRBJ2-7 TRBV28 CASSSRAGTGIHEQYF TGTGCCAGCAGTTCACGAGCCGGGACAGGGATCCACGAGCAGTACTTC